This T cell receptor (beta chain) was sequenced in a study of CD8+ T cells in alopecia areata. Study context: Twice daily, treated patients received 5 to 10 mg of oral tofacitinib. The drug, tofacitinib, lasted 6 to 18 months, followed by 6 months off drug.

On this clone itself: The antigen remains undetermined.

Study-level findings and limits: Scalp repertoires also include resident alphabeta T cells from normal skin.

As the sequencing template, cDNA was produced by extracting RNA and reverse transcribing it. Assay used: immunoSEQ multiplex PCR; TCRdb lists only in-frame clones, some missing. The sample yields approximately 12,000 clones, approximately 52% seen once. From alopecia areata patients, lesional scalp punch biopsies and peripheral blood were collected. The CDR3 has 13 residues. CDR1 and CDR2 (germline): MNHEY, SVGAGI. The V end lost 6 bases, the J end lost 4 bases, and 11 bases lay between the germline ends. The sample consisted of skin. The chain joins TRBV6-5 to TRBJ2-3; D remains ambiguous. The receptor comes from a human donor with alopecia areata. The CDR3 DNA follows: TGTGCCAGCAGCCGAGGACGCCCAGATACGCAGTATTTT. As protein: CASSRGRPDTQYF.